These T cell receptor beta chains were read from a single sample in a study of T cell repertoires in cytomegalovirus infection. One entry per CDR3 protein, called by TCRdb with MiXCR from the reads. There are 680,000 or so distinct CDR3 sequences in the sample; roughly 33% occur only once, and over 15% lies in the top ten. For these receptors, no antigen is known. The starting material was cultured PBMCs, obtained from culture after CMV antigen stimulation. The receptors here all came from a human donor in good health (CMV status not recorded). Some clones in this sample may be carry-over from other donors' samples. Both conserved end residues are part of each CDR3. D genes are given only for firm matches. Expanded clones are given a class, and other clones once, few, many or no size at all.

length,V,J,size,D,CDR3,DNA
14,TRBV20-1,TRBJ1-2,-,-,CSARKSGGNYGYTF,TGCAGTGCTCGAAAAAGCGGGGGAAACTATGGCTACACCTTC
13,TRBV12-3/TRBV12-4,TRBJ1-1,-,TRBD1,CASSGQAATEAFF,TGTGCCAGCAGCGGACAGGCGGCCACTGAAGCTTTCTTT
14,TRBV7-2,TRBJ2-1,many,TRBD2,CASRQTSGSLEQFF,TGTGCCAGCAGACAGACTAGCGGGAGTCTTGAGCAGTTCTTC
14,TRBV7-2,TRBJ2-1,many,TRBD2,CASSGLAEYNEQFF,TGTGCCAGCAGCGGGCTAGCGGAGTACAATGAGCAGTTCTTC
15,TRBV2,TRBJ1-2,-,-,CASSTPGRIKGGYTF,TGTGCCAGCAGTACCCCGGGACGGATTAAGGGTGGCTACACCTTC
12,TRBV6-1,TRBJ2-5,-,-,CASSEVRETQYF,TGTGCCAGCAGTGAAGTGCGAGAGACCCAGTACTTC
18,TRBV9,TRBJ1-6,-,TRBD1,CASSVVGRGEPYNSPLHF,TGTGCCAGCAGCGTAGTTGGCAGGGGGGAACCCTATAATTCACCCCTCCACTTT
18,TRBV20-1,TRBJ2-1,-,-,CSARDHRYGGILGGEQFF,TGCAGTGCTAGAGATCATAGGTATGGCGGTATCCTAGGAGGCGAGCAGTTCTTC
14,TRBV19,TRBJ2-7,-,-,CASSIRAVPYEQYF,TGTGCCAGTAGTATCCGAGCCGTCCCCTACGAGCAGTACTTC
15,TRBV29-1,TRBJ2-3,few,-,CSVEVRRQAPDTQYF,TGCAGCGTTGAAGTGCGTCGTCAGGCCCCAGATACGCAGTATTTT
13,TRBV7-2,TRBJ1-5,many,-,CASSENSDQPQHF,TGTGCCAGCAGCGAAAACAGCGATCAGCCCCAGCATTTT
15,TRBV6-6,TRBJ1-5,few,-,CASSYGLSSNQPQHF,TGTGCCAGCAGTTACGGTCTATCTAGCAATCAGCCCCAGCATTTT
13,TRBV7-8,TRBJ1-2,many,-,CASSTGFGYGYTF,TGTGCCAGCAGCACAGGGTTCGGATATGGCTACACCTTC
16,TRBV6-2/TRBV6-3,TRBJ2-4,few,-,CASSFPSQWAKNIQYF,TGTGCCAGCAGTTTCCCCTCACAGTGGGCCAAAAACATTCAGTACTTC
14,TRBV7-6,TRBJ2-5,few,-,CASSLESGQETQYF,TGTGCCAGCAGTTTGGAGTCCGGCCAAGAGACCCAGTACTTC
18,TRBV7-9,TRBJ2-3,-,TRBD2,CASSLKKGLATSTDTQYF,TGTGCCAGCAGCTTAAAAAAGGGACTAGCAACTAGCACAGATACGCAGTATTTT
17,TRBV7-6,TRBJ1-3,many,-,CASSPSQGSLVGNTIYF,TGTGCCAGCAGCCCCTCCCAGGGGAGCTTGGTTGGAAACACCATATATTTT
15,TRBV20-1,TRBJ2-3,-,-,CSARDLGRVTDTQYF,TGCAGTGCTAGAGATCTGGGCAGAGTCACAGATACGCAGTATTTT
14,TRBV15,TRBJ2-1,-,TRBD1,CATSRGSTGDQQFF,TGTGCCACCAGCAGAGGATCAACAGGGGATCAGCAGTTCTTC
15,TRBV25-1,TRBJ1-4,-,TRBD1,CASSDPGTGVEKLFF,TGTGCCAGCAGTGACCCCGGGACAGGAGTAGAAAAACTGTTTTTT
13,TRBV7-4,TRBJ1-5,-,-,CASSVGSAQPQHF,TGTGCCAGCAGCGTGGGGTCCGCTCAGCCCCAGCATTTT
14,TRBV20-1,TRBJ2-7,-,TRBD1,CSASGRDRGYEQYF,TGCAGTGCTAGTGGCCGGGACAGGGGCTACGAGCAGTACTTC
13,TRBV20-1,TRBJ2-7,-,-,CSAESSSSYEQYF,TGCAGTGCAGAGAGTTCCAGCTCCTACGAGCAGTACTTC
12,TRBV15,TRBJ1-2,few,-,CATSDRGDGYTF,TGTGCCACCAGCGACCGGGGGGACGGCTACACCTTC
16,TRBV25-1,TRBJ1-4,few,-,CASSTGTFATNEKLFF,TGTGCCAGCAGTACCGGTACTTTTGCAACTAATGAAAAACTGTTTTTT
13,TRBV6-6,TRBJ1-5,-,-,CASSPSAGQPQHF,TGTGCCAGCAGTCCGTCTGCTGGTCAGCCCCAGCATTTT
15,TRBV7-2,TRBJ2-7,many,TRBD2,CASSLDGLAQYEQYF,TGTGCCAGCAGCTTAGACGGACTAGCCCAATACGAGCAGTACTTC
18,TRBV5-6,TRBJ2-3,-,TRBD2,CASSLVGFGRELTDTQYF,TGTGCCAGCAGCTTGGTTGGTTTCGGGCGGGAGTTGACAGATACGCAGTATTTT
17,TRBV11-1,TRBJ1-1,-,-,CASSLGAGRGLNTEAFF,TGTGCCAGCAGCTTAGGAGCCGGGCGGGGCCTCAACACTGAAGCTTTCTTT
14,TRBV7-2,TRBJ2-5,-,-,CASSPRRGVKTQYF,TGTGCCAGCAGCCCCAGGAGGGGGGTGAAGACCCAGTACTTC
14,TRBV4-3,TRBJ1-6,-,-,CASSQTGGNSPLHF,TGCGCCAGCAGCCAAACCGGGGGAAATTCACCCCTCCACTTT
15,TRBV6-1,TRBJ1-5,few,TRBD1,CASSEAGQGAQPQHF,TGTGCCAGCAGTGAAGCGGGGCAGGGGGCGCAGCCCCAGCATTTT
15,TRBV7-6,TRBJ2-7,once,TRBD2,CASSATGTSVYEQYF,TGTGCCAGCAGCGCAACCGGGACTAGCGTCTACGAGCAGTACTTC
11,TRBV25-1,TRBJ2-7,-,-,CASSVNYEQYF,TGTGCCAGCAGTGTAAACTACGAGCAGTACTTC
12,TRBV19,TRBJ1-5,-,-,CASKGSGQPQHF,TGTGCCAGTAAGGGGTCGGGTCAGCCCCAGCATTTT
16,TRBV4-1,TRBJ1-5,many,TRBD1,CASSQEPGQGGQPQHF,TGCGCCAGCAGCCAAGAACCGGGACAGGGAGGACAGCCCCAGCATTTT
14,TRBV5-8,TRBJ2-7,-,-,CASIYKGGGDEQYF,TGTGCCAGCATATATAAGGGGGGTGGTGACGAGCAGTACTTC
15,TRBV4-2,TRBJ2-5,few,TRBD2,CASSQISGRSETQYF,TGTGCCAGCAGCCAAATCAGCGGGAGGAGTGAGACCCAGTACTTC
16,TRBV7-8,TRBJ1-1,many,-,CASSPGWYFANTEAFF,TGTGCCAGCAGCCCCGGCTGGTATTTCGCGAACACTGAAGCTTTCTTT
12,TRBV25-1,TRBJ2-5,-,-,CASSEPYGTQYF,TGTGCCAGCAGTGAACCCTACGGGACCCAGTACTTC
13,TRBV7-2,TRBJ1-1,-,-,CASSQTRGYEAFF,TGTGCCAGCAGCCAGACACGGGGGTATGAAGCTTTCTTT